One sample yielded the 10 T cell receptor beta chains listed below, sequenced in a study of a mutant IDH1 vaccine in newly diagnosed glioma. Method: immunoSEQ multiplex PCR; TCRdb's copy keeps in-frame clones and lacks some. This sample has approximately 44,000 clones, with around 85% found just once. Sample time point: week 23, last vaccination. Vaccination comprised doses that each held 300 ug of mutant IDH1 20-mer peptide, plus topical imiquimod. The antigens these receptors bind are not known. The sample in question was PBMCs, obtained from a glioma patient whose treatment included an IDH1 peptide vaccine. The receptors shown here come from a woman aged 18-29 years with glioma. Some clones in this sample may be carry-over from other donors' samples.

This clone was picked up a small number of times. CDR3 sequence (DNA): TGTGCCAGCAGCCAGACAGGGAGCAATCAGCCCCAGCATTTT. This sequence encodes CASSQTGSNQPQHF. The chain combines TRBV6-5 with TRBJ1-5; 7 bases match TRBD1. The junction had 3 bases not matched to a gene; V was cut back by 6 bases and J by 1 base. Germline V gene data show CDR1 as MNHEY and CDR2 as SVGAGI. The CDR3 consists of 14 residues.

The chain carries TRBV4-2 and TRBJ2-7; tentative D call: TRBD2 (6 bases). Trimming took 0 bases from V and 9 from J, leaving 12 bases between them. In germline, CDR1 is LGHNA, CDR2 YNFKEQ. The CDR3 is made up of 13 amino acids. Here the CDR3 DNA reads TGTGCCAGCAGCCAAGAAGGAGGGCTAGGGCAGTACTTC. Translating gives CASSQEGGLGQYF.

This clone is a singleton in its sample. The V gene is TRBV9, the J gene TRBJ2-5; 10 bases are shared with TRBD1. The V gene end was trimmed by 3 bases and the J gene end by 2 bases; junction bases not matched to a gene: 4. The CDR3 length is 15 residues. Germline assignment: CDR1 SGDLS and CDR2 YYNGEE. The DNA for the CDR3 is TGTGCCAGCAGCGCACGGGACAGGGGTCAAGAGACCCAGTACTTC. As protein: CASSARDRGQETQYF.

The rearrangement uses TRBV9 and TRBJ2-5; 7 nucleotides agree with TRBD2. The germline CDR1 and CDR2 sequences are SGDLS and YYNGEE. The CDR3 extends over 14 amino acids. The junction had 5 bases not matched to a gene; V was cut back by 2 bases and J by 4 bases. CDR3 DNA: TGTGCCAGCAGCGTCCGGGGGGAACGAGAGACCCAGTACTTC. It yields the protein CASSVRGERETQYF.

CDR3 region: CASSLDGSGRYEQYF. CDR3 bases: TGTGCCAGCAGCTTGGATGGTAGCGGGAGATACGAGCAGTACTTC. The chain links TRBV5-4 to TRBJ2-7, with 9 bases aligning to TRBD2. Germline loops: CDR1 SGHNT, CDR2 YYREEE (reference sequence). V lost 0 bases and J lost 4; bases outside the gene matches: 5. This CDR3 has 15 amino acids.

The gene calls are TRBV19 and TRBJ1-2, with TRBD1 as a possible D gene (6 bases). Trimming took 7 bases from V and 3 from J, leaving 21 bases between them. The CDR3 is made up of 16 amino acids. Germline CDR1 and CDR2: LNHDA and SQIVND (reference sequence). The CDR3 protein is CASTRGGAGAYYGYTF. The DNA of the CDR3 is TGTGCCAGTACCCGGGGGGGGGCAGGGGCCTACTATGGCTACACCTTC.

The J gene is TRBJ1-2, the V gene TRBV9; 7 bases align to TRBD1. The CDR3 contains 15 residues. The germline CDR1 and CDR2 sequences are SGDLS and YYNGEE. V shed 3 bases and J 4 bases; nucleotides not matched to a gene: 9. The CDR3 nucleotides are TGTGCCAGCAGCGCCCGGGACAGCACTATCTATGGCTACACCTTC. Protein: CASSARDSTIYGYTF. The whole variable domain, filled in from reference TRBV9 and TRBJ1-2, reads DSGVTQTPKHLITATGQRVTLRCSPRSGDLSVYWYQQSLDQGLQFLIQYYNGEERAKGNILERFSAQQFPDLHSELNLSSLELGDSALYFCASSARDSTIYGYTFGSGTRLTVV.

The gene calls are TRBV4-2 and TRBJ2-3, with D possibly TRBD1 on 6 matching bases. Germline values: CDR1 LGHNA, CDR2 YNFKEQ. V lost 3 bases to trimming and J lost 6 bases, with 13 bases between them. This CDR3 spans 14 amino acids. The CDR3 protein is CASSQDSNQDTQYF. The DNA for the CDR3 is TGTGCCAGCAGCCAGGACAGTAACCAGGATACGCAGTATTTT.

The V gene is TRBV25-1, the J gene TRBJ1-1, with D possibly matching TRBD1 (5 bases). The CDR3 extends over 13 amino acids. Trimming shortened V by 5 bases and J by 4 bases, and 11 bases separated the two germline ends. Looked up from germline, CDR1 is MGHDK and CDR2 is SYGVNS. CDR3 sequence reads: CASSMGGVTEAFF. The CDR3, as DNA: TGTGCCAGCAGTATGGGGGGGGTCACTGAAGCTTTCTTT.

In its sample, this clone was seen once. CDR3 region: CASSPGTALYNEQFF. As DNA, the CDR3 is TGTGCCAGCAGTCCCGGGACAGCTCTATACAATGAGCAGTTCTTC. The rearrangement links TRBV6-5 to TRBJ2-1; TRBD1 matches at 7 bases. Germline assignment: CDR1 MNHEY and CDR2 SVGAGI. The CDR3 sequence is 15 residues long. The ends lost 5 bases at V and 4 bases at J; junction bases unmatched: 8.